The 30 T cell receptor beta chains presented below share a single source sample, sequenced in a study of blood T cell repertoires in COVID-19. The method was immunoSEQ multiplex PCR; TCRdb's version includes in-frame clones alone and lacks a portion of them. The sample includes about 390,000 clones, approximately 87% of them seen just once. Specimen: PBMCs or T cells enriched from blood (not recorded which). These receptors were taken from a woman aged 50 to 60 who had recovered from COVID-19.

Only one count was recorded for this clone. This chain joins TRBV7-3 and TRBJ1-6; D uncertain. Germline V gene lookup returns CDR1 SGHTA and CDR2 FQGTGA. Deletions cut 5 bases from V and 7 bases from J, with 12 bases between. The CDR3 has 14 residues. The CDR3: CASSLLGENSPLHF. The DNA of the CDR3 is TGTGCCAGCAGCCTCCTCGGGGAAAATTCACCCCTCCACTTT. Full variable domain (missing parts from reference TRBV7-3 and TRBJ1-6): GAGVSQTPSNKVTEKGKYVELRCDPISGHTALYWYRQSLGQGPEFLIYFQGTGAADDSGLPNDRFFAVRPEGSVSTLKIQRTERGDSAVYLCASSLLGENSPLHFGNGTRLTVT.

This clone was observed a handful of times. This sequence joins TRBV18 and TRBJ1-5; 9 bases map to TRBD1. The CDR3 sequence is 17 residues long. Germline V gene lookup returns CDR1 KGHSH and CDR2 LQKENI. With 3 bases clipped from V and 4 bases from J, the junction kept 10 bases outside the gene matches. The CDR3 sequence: CASSPKQGAIGNQPQHF. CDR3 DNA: TGTGCCAGCTCACCTAAACAGGGGGCAATTGGGAATCAGCCCCAGCATTTT.

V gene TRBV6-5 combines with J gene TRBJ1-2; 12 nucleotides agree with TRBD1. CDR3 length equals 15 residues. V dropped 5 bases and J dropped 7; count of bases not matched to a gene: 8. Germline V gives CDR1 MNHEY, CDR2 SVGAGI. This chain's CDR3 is CASSNPGQGAGGYTF. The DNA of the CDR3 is TGTGCCAGCAGTAACCCGGGACAGGGGGCCGGTGGCTACACCTTC.

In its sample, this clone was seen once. CDR3 sequence: CASSPRVSDEQFF. For the CDR3, the DNA is TGTGCCAGCTCCCCGCGGGTTTCAGATGAGCAGTTCTTC. The chain uses TRBV18 and TRBJ2-1, with D possibly TRBD2 on 5 matching bases. Germline V gives CDR1 KGHSH, CDR2 LQKENI. The V and J ends lost 6 bases and 8 bases respectively, with 14 bases between them. The CDR3 is made up of 13 amino acids. Drawing the rest from reference TRBV18 and TRBJ2-1, the complete variable domain is NAGVMQNPRHLVRRRGQEARLRCSPMKGHSHVYWYRQLPEEGLKFMVYLQKENIIDESGMPKERFSAEFPKEGPSILRIQQVVRGDSAAYFCASSPRVSDEQFFGPGTRLTVL.

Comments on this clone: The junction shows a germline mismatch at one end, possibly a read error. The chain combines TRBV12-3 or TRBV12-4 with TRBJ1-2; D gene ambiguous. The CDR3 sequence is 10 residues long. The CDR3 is CASSFPVSAF. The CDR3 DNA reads TGTGCCAGCAGTTTTCCCGTTAGCGCCTTC.

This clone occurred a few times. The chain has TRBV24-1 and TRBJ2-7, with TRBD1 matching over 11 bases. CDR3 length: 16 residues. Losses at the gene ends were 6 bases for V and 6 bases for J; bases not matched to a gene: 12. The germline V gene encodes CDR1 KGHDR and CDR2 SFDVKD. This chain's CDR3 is CATSPQPGQGDTEQYF. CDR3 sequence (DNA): TGTGCCACCAGTCCCCAACCGGGACAGGGGGACACCGAGCAGTACTTC.

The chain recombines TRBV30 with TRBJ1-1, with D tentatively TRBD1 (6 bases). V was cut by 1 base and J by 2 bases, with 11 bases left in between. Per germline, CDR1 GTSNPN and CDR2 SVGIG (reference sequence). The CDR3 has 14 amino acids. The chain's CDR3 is CAWSAGHRNTEAFF. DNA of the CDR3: TGTGCCTGGAGTGCGGGACACCGAAACACTGAAGCTTTCTTT.

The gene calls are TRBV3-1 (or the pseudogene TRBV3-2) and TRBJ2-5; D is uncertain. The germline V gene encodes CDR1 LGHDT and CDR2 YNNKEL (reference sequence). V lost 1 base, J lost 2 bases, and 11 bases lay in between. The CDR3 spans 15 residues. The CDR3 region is CASSQVQTYQETQYF. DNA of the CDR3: TGTGCCAGCAGCCAAGTACAGACATATCAAGAGACCCAGTACTTC.

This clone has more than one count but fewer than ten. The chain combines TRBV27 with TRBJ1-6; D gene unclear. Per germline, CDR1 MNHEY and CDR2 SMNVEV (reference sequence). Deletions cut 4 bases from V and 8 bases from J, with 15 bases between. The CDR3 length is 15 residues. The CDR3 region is CASSSIGSDYSPLHF. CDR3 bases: TGTGCCAGCAGTTCCATTGGAAGCGATTATTCACCCCTCCACTTT.

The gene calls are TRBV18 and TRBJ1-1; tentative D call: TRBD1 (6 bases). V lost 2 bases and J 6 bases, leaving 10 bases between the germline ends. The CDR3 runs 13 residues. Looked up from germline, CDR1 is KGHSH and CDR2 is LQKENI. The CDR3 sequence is CASSPNREPEAFF. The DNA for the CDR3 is TGTGCCAGCTCACCAAACAGGGAGCCTGAAGCTTTCTTT. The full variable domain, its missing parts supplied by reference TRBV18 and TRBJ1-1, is NAGVMQNPRHLVRRRGQEARLRCSPMKGHSHVYWYRQLPEEGLKFMVYLQKENIIDESGMPKERFSAEFPKEGPSILRIQQVVRGDSAAYFCASSPNREPEAFFGQGTRLTVV.

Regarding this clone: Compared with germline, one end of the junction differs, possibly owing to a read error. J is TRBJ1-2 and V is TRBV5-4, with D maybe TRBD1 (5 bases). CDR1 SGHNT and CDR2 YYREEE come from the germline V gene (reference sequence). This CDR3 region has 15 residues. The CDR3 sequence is CASSFGTPGDNGCTF. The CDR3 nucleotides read TGTGCCAGCAGCTTCGGGACTCCTGGAGACAATGGCTGCACCTTC.

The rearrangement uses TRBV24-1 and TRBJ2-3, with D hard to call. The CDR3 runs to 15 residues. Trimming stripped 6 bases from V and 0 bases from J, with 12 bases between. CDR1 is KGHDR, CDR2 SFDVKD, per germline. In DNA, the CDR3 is TGTGCCACCAGTATTGCTAGTCAGAGCACAGATACGCAGTATTTT. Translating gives CATSIASQSTDTQYF.

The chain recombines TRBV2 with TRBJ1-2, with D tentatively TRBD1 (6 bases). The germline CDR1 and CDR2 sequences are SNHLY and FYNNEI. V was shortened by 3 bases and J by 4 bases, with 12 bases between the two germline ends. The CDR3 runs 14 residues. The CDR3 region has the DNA TGTGCCAGCAGTGACAGGGGAATAATCTATGGCTACACCTTC. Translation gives CASSDRGIIYGYTF.

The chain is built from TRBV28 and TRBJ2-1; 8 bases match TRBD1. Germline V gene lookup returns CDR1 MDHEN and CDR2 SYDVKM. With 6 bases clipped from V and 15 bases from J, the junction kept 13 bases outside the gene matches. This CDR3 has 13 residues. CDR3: CASRGQAVPWAFF. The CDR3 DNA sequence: TGTGCCAGCAGGGGACAGGCCGTACCCTGGGCGTTCTTC.

CDR3 DNA: TGTGCCAGCAGTGCCGGTACAGGGAACATGAACACTGAAGCTTTCTTT. Translation gives CASSAGTGNMNTEAFF. The genes are TRBV2 and TRBJ1-1; TRBD1 might be the D (6 bases). The CDR3 is made up of 16 amino acids. The V gene's germline CDR1 is SNHLY and CDR2 FYNNEI. Trimming stripped 4 bases from V and 0 bases from J, with 15 bases between.

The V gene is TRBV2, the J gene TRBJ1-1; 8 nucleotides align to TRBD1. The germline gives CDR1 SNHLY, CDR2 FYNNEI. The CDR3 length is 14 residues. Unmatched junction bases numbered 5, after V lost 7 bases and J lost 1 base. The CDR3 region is CASNRQGPNTEAFF. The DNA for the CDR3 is TGTGCCAGCAATCGACAGGGGCCGAACACTGAAGCTTTCTTT.

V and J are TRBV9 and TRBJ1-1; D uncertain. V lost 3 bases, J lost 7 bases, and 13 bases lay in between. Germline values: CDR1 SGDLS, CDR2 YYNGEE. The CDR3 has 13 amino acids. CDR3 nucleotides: TGTGCCAGCAGCGCAGATAGCCCGCTTGAAGCTTTCTTT. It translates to CASSADSPLEAFF.

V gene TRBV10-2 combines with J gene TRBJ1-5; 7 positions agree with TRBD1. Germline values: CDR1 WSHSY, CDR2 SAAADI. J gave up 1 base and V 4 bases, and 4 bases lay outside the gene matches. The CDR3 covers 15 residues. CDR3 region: CASSGQGESNQPQHF. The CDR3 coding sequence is TGCGCCAGCAGTGGACAGGGAGAAAGCAATCAGCCCCAGCATTTT.

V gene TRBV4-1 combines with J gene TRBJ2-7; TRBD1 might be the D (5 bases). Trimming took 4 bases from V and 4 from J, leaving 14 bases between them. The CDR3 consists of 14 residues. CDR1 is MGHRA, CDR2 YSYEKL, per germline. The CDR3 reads CASSPQVTTYEQYF. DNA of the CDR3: TGCGCCAGCAGCCCACAGGTCACTACGTACGAGCAGTACTTC.

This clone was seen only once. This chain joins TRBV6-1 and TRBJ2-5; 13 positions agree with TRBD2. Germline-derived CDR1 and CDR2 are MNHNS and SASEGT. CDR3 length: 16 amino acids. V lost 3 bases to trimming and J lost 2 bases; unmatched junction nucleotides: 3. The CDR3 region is CASSERGLAGQETQYF. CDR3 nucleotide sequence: TGTGCCAGCAGTGAGAGGGGACTAGCGGGGCAAGAGACCCAGTACTTC.

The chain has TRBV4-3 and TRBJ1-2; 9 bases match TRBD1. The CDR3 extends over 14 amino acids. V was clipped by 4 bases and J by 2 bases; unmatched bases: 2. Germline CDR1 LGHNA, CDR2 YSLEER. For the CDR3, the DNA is TGCGCCAGCAGCCCGGGACAGGGAAACTATGGCTACACCTTC. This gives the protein CASSPGQGNYGYTF.

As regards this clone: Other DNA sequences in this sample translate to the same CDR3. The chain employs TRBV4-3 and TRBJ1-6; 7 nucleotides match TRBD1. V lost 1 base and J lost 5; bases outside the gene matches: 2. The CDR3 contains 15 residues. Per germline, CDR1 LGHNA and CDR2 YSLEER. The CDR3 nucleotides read TGCGCCAGCAGCCAAGGGACAGGAGATAATTCACCCCTCCACTTT. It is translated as CASSQGTGDNSPLHF.

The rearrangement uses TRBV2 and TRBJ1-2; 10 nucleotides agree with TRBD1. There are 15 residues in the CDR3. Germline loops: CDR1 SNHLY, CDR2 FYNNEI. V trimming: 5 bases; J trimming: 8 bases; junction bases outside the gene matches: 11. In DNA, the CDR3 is TGTGCCAGCAGTATAAAAAGACAGGGGGCGCACGGCTACACCTTC. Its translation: CASSIKRQGAHGYTF. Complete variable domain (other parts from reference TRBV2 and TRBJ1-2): EPEVTQTPSHQVTQMGQEVILRCVPISNHLYFYWYRQILGQKVEFLVSFYNNEISEKSEIFDDQFSVERPDGSNFTLKIRSTKLEDSAMYFCASSIKRQGAHGYTFGSGTRLTVV.

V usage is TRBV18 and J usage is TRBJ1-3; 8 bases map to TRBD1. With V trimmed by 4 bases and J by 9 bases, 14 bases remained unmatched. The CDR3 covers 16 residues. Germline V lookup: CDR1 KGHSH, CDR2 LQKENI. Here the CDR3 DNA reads TGTGCCAGCTCACGCCCGGGGACAGGCGCCCGGGGCACCATATATTTT. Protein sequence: CASSRPGTGARGTIYF.

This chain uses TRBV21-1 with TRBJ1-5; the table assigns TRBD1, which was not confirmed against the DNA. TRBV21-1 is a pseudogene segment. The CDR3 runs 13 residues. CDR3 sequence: CASRKDRVQPQHF. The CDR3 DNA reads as TGTGCCAGCAGAAAGGACAGGGTTCAGCCCCAGCATTTT.

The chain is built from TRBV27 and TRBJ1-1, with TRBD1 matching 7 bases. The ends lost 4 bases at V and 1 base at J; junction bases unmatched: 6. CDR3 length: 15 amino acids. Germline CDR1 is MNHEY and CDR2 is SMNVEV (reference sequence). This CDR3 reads CASSWTGFSNTEAFF. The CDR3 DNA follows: TGTGCCAGCAGTTGGACAGGCTTCTCGAACACTGAAGCTTTCTTT.

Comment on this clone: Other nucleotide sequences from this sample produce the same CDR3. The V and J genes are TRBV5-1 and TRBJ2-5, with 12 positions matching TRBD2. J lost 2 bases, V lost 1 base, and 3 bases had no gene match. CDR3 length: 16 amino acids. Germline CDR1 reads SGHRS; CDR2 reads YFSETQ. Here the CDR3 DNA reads TGCGCCAGCAGCTTGTCGCTAGCGGGGGGGCAAGAGACCCAGTACTTC. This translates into CASSLSLAGGQETQYF.

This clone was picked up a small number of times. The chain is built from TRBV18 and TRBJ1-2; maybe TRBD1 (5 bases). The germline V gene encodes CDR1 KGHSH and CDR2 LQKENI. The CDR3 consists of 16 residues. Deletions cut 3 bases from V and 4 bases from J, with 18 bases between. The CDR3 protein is CASSPEQDSYVYGYTF. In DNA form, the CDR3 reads TGTGCCAGCTCACCGGAACAGGATTCCTATGTCTATGGCTACACCTTC.

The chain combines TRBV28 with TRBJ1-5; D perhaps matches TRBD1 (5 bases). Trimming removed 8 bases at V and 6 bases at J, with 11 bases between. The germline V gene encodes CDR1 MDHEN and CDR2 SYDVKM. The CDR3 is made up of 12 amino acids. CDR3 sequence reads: CASGGGSQPQHF. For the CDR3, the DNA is TGTGCCAGCGGGGGGGGTAGTCAGCCCCAGCATTTT.

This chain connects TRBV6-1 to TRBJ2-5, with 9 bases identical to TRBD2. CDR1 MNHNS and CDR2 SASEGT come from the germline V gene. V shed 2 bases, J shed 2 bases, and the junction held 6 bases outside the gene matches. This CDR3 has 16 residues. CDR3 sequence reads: CASSEPPSGVQETQYF. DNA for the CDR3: TGTGCCAGCAGTGAACCCCCTAGCGGGGTTCAAGAGACCCAGTACTTC.